Presented here are 4 T cell receptor beta chains from one specimen sequenced in a study of blood T cell repertoires in COVID-19. Assay: immunoSEQ multiplex PCR; the TCRdb copy retains only in-frame clones and omits some. The data contain 88,000 or so clones, roughly 85% of them singletons. Sequencing was carried out using peripheral blood. These receptor sequences come from a human donor in a cohort sampled during active COVID-19.

This chain joins TRBV5-1 and TRBJ2-3; 10 positions agree with TRBD1. There are 14 residues in the CDR3. V was pared by 4 bases and J by 5 bases, with 4 bases of the junction left unmatched. Germline values: CDR1 SGHRS, CDR2 YFSETQ. CDR3 DNA: TGCGCCAGCAGCCTCGGACAGGGGGGAGATACGCAGTATTTT. Translation gives CASSLGQGGDTQYF.

The chain has TRBV7-2 and TRBJ1-4; maybe TRBD1 (5 bases). CDR1 is SGHTA, CDR2 FQGNSA, per germline. V was pared by 1 base and J by 6 bases, with 12 bases between. The CDR3 runs 15 residues. The CDR3: CASSLVGRGDEKLFF. As DNA, the CDR3 is TGTGCCAGCAGCTTAGTGGGGCGGGGGGATGAAAAACTGTTTTTT. Full variable domain (rest looked up from reference TRBV7-2 and TRBJ1-4): GAGVSQSPSNKVTEKGKDVELRCDPISGHTALYWYRQSLGQGLEFLIYFQGNSAPDKSGLPSDRFSAERTGGSVSTLTIQRTQQEDSAVYLCASSLVGRGDEKLFFGSGTQLSVL.

The chain has TRBV28 and TRBJ1-1; the D gene is possibly TRBD1 (6 bases). The CDR3 sequence is 15 residues long. Germline V gene data show CDR1 as MDHEN and CDR2 as SYDVKM. Trimming took off 3 bases at V and 1 base at J, with 12 bases between the two ends. Here the CDR3 DNA reads TGTGCCAGCAGTTTGCCCCAACAGGGGAACACTGAAGCTTTCTTT. Amino acids: CASSLPQQGNTEAFF.

The chain carries TRBV24-1 and TRBJ2-2; 8 bases are a match to TRBD1. With 3 bases clipped from V and 7 bases from J, the junction kept 15 bases outside the gene matches. Germline V CDR1 and CDR2: KGHDR, SFDVKD. This CDR3 is built from 18 residues. The DNA of the CDR3 is TGTGCCACCAGTGATCCGCGCCTTCAGGGGGCGAAGGGCGGGGAGCTGTTTTTT. As protein: CATSDPRLQGAKGGELFF.